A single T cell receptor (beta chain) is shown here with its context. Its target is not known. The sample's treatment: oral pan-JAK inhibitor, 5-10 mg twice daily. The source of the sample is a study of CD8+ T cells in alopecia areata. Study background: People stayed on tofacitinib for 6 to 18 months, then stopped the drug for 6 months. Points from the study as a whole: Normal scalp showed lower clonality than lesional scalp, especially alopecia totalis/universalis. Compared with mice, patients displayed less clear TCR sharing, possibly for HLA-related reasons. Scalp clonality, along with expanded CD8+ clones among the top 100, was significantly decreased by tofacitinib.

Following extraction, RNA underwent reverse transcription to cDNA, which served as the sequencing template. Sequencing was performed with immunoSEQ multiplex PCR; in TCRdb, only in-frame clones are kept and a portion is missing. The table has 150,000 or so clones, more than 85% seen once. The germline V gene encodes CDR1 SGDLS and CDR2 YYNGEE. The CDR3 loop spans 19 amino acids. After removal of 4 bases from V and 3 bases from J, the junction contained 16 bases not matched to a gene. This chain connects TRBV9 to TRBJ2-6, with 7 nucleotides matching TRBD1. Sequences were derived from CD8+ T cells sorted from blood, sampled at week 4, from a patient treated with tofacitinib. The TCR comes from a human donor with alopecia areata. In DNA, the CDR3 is TGTGCCAGCAGCCCAACGGACAGGCCCCAGGGGAATGGGGCCAACGTCCTGACTTTC. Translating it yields CASSPTDRPQGNGANVLTF.